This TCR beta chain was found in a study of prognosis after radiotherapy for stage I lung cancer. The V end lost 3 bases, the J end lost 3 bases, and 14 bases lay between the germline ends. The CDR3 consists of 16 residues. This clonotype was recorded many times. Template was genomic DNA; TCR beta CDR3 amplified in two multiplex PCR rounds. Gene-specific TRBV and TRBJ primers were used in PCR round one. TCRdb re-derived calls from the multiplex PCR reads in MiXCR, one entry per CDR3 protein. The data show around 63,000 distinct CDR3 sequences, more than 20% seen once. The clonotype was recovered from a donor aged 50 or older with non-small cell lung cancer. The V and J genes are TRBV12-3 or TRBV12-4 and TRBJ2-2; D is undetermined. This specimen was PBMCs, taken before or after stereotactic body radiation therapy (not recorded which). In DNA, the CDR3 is TGTGCCAGCAGTTTTTACGGATCCCCGGACACCGGGGAGCTGTTTTTT. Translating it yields CASSFYGSPDTGELFF.